Below, 31 T cell receptor beta chains from the same sample are listed, as sequenced in a study of blood T cells in healthy people across ages. Alongside a J-beta primer mix, a sample-barcoded 5' primer served in a second PCR lasting roughly 6 to 12 cycles. TCRdb ran MiXCR on the 5' RACE reads and lists one entry per CDR3 protein. The sample carries 800,000 or so distinct CDR3 sequences, 46% recorded once. Sequenced: blood. The source is a man older than 75 in good health.

The gene calls are TRBV6-6 and TRBJ1-1; 9 positions match TRBD1. Germline lookup yields CDR1 MNHNY and CDR2 SVGAGI (reference sequence). J was trimmed by 6 bases and V by 5 bases; bases with no gene match: 16. This CDR3 has 17 residues. CDR3 nucleotides: TGTGCCAGCAGTGCCCAAGAGACAGGGGGAAGTCAAGCTGAAGCTTTCTTT. Translating it yields CASSAQETGGSQAEAFF.

J is TRBJ2-5 and V is TRBV5-1, with a weak D call TRBD1 (6 bases). Germline V lookup: CDR1 SGHRS, CDR2 YFSETQ. The CDR3 sequence is 16 residues long. The germline V and J ends were trimmed by 1 base and 0 bases, with 13 bases remaining between them. The CDR3 coding sequence is TGCGCCAGCAGCTTGCTGGCAGGGGTAAACCAAGAGACCCAGTACTTC. Residues: CASSLLAGVNQETQYF. The variable domain in full, completed from reference TRBV5-1 and TRBJ2-5, reads KAGVTQTPRYLIKTRGQQVTLSCSPISGHRSVSWYQQTPGQGLQFLFEYFSETQRNKGNFPGRFSGRQFSNSRSEMNVSTLELGDSALYLCASSLLAGVNQETQYFGPGTRLLVL.

The rearrangement uses TRBV7-9 and TRBJ2-7; the D gene could be TRBD1 or TRBD2 (6 bases each). The CDR3 length is 17 residues. The germline V gene has CDR1 SEHNR and CDR2 FQNEAQ (reference sequence). Trimming removed 5 bases from V and 0 bases from J, with 20 bases in between. In nucleotides, the CDR3 is TGTGCCAGCAGCCCCCGAGTGGGGGGCCCTAGCTCCTACGAGCAGTACTTC. It translates to CASSPRVGGPSSYEQYF.

This clonotype appeared a few times. V usage is TRBV30 and J usage is TRBJ1-1; tentative D call: TRBD1 (5 bases). CDR1 and CDR2 (germline): GTSNPN, SVGIG (reference sequence). Trimming cost V 5 bases and J 1 base, with 11 bases left between them. The CDR3 extends over 13 amino acids. CDR3 bases: TGTGCCTGGGCAGGGAGTGAGAACACTGAAGCTTTCTTT. Protein sequence: CAWAGSENTEAFF.

The V call is TRBV11-2, the J call TRBJ2-3; D remains unclear. V dropped 0 bases and J dropped 4 bases, with 17 bases sitting between them. CDR1 is SGHAT, CDR2 FQNNGV, per germline. The CDR3 has 17 residues. CDR3 sequence: CASSLDRGGDGADTQYF. The CDR3 DNA is TGTGCCAGCAGCTTAGATCGAGGCGGAGACGGCGCAGATACGCAGTATTTT.

This clonotype has a count of ten or more. The chain has TRBV29-1 and TRBJ2-7; TRBD2 matches 9 bases. Trimming removed 6 bases from V and 6 bases from J; junction bases left unmatched: 6. The CDR3 has 12 residues. Germline V lookup: CDR1 SQVTM, CDR2 ANQGSEA. CDR3 coding DNA: TGCAGCGTATTGGGACTAGCTGGCGAGCAGTACTTC. This sequence encodes CSVLGLAGEQYF.

The chain joins TRBV5-1 to TRBJ2-4; 10 bases are shared with TRBD2. Judging by the DNA end, TRBJ2-7 fits better; the J call may be wrong. Germline V gene lookup returns CDR1 SGHRS and CDR2 YFSETQ. The CDR3 spans 15 residues. The CDR3 coding sequence is TGCGCCAGCAGCCAGAGGACTAGCGGTACCTACGAGCAGTACTTC. This translates into CASSQRTSGTYEQYF.

This clonotype has more than one count but fewer than ten. The chain has TRBV20-1 and TRBJ2-1; D might be TRBD2 (6 bases). The CDR3 consists of 16 residues. The germline V and J ends were trimmed by 1 base and 5 bases, with 18 bases remaining between them. The germline gives CDR1 DFQATT, CDR2 SNEGSKA (reference sequence). CDR3 sequence: CSARGGESGGNNEQFF. CDR3 in DNA: TGCAGTGCTAGAGGGGGCGAGTCAGGCGGGAACAATGAGCAGTTCTTC.

In its sample, this clonotype was seen a few times. The chain combines TRBV6-5 with TRBJ1-2; D uncertain. Germline CDR1 MNHEY, CDR2 SVGAGI. The V gene lost 6 bases and the J gene lost 3 bases, with 20 bases spanning the gap. The length of the CDR3 is 16 residues. The CDR3 coding sequence is TGTGCCAGCAGATCTTCTCCCGGAGGTCGTCACTATGGCTACACCTTC. Its translation is CASRSSPGGRHYGYTF.

This clonotype was detected many times. The genes are TRBV29-1 and TRBJ1-1; the D is unclear. The CDR3 spans 11 residues. Trimming stripped 6 bases from V and 1 base from J, with 6 bases between. Germline V gene sequence: CDR1 SQVTM, CDR2 ANQGSEA. CDR3 DNA sequence: TGCAGCGTGACACAGAACACTGAAGCTTTCTTT. It translates to CSVTQNTEAFF.

This clonotype was seen at least ten times. The J gene is TRBJ2-7, the V gene TRBV28; 7 nucleotides line up with TRBD1. Germline-derived CDR1 and CDR2 are MDHEN and SYDVKM. The V and J ends lost 4 bases and 2 bases, in that order; junction bases with no gene match: 20. This CDR3 is 19 amino acids long. This CDR3 is CASSSPGDSRVGVPYEQYF. Here the CDR3 DNA reads TGTGCCAGCAGTTCCCCCGGGGACAGTAGAGTGGGGGTCCCCTACGAGCAGTACTTC.

The rearrangement uses TRBV28 and TRBJ2-7; D gene unclear. The length of the CDR3 is 16 residues. Per the germline V gene, CDR1 is MDHEN and CDR2 is SYDVKM. Trimming stripped 2 bases from V and 0 bases from J, with 14 bases between. CDR3 amino acids: CASSLQPGWFSYEQYF. The CDR3 bases are TGTGCCAGCAGTTTACAACCGGGTTGGTTCTCCTACGAGCAGTACTTC.

The chain uses TRBV7-6 and TRBJ2-5; the D gene is possibly TRBD1 (11 bases). CDR3 size: 21 residues. CDR1 SGHVS and CDR2 FNYEAQ come from the germline V gene. With 8 bases removed from V and 11 bases from J, the gap between germline ends came to 45 bases. The CDR3 DNA is TGTGCCAGCGCCGCGCGAAGCGGGACAGGGGGTCCAGGGACTAGCGAATGTGAGCAGTACTTC. This encodes CASAARSGTGGPGTSECEQYF.

This chain links TRBV9 with TRBJ2-1; no reliable D call. Trimming removed 4 bases from V and 5 bases from J, with 16 bases in between. Germline CDR1 and CDR2: SGDLS and YYNGEE. The CDR3 length is 15 residues. Here the CDR3 DNA reads TGTGCCAGCAGCTCTATAACCAGGTACCACAATGAGCAGTTCTTC. Translated: CASSSITRYHNEQFF.

This clonotype was seen only a few times. The V call is TRBV9, the J call TRBJ1-1; D remains ambiguous. From germline, CDR1 is SGDLS and CDR2 YYNGEE. The V gene lost 0 bases and the J gene lost 6 bases, with 12 bases spanning the gap. The CDR3 has 14 amino acids. The DNA for the CDR3 is TGTGCCAGCAGCGTAGTGTCGGAGGTCGCTGAAGCTTTCTTT. Protein sequence: CASSVVSEVAEAFF.

This chain connects TRBV20-1 to TRBJ2-7; the match to TRBD2 covers 12 bases. This CDR3 is 17 amino acids long. Trimming at V came to 6 bases and at J to 5 bases, leaving 17 bases not matched to a gene. Germline loops: CDR1 DFQATT, CDR2 SNEGSKA (reference sequence). CDR3 in DNA: TGCAGTGCGACGGGACTAGCGGGCCCTTCTTACGGGGACGAGCAGTACTTC. It codes for CSATGLAGPSYGDEQYF.

Comments on this clonotype: This clone may be a read error of a much larger clone one base away. The J gene is TRBJ2-4, the V gene TRBV28, with 8 positions matching TRBD1. TRBJ2-7 matches the DNA end more closely, so the J call is doubtful. The germline gives CDR1 MDHEN, CDR2 SYDVKM. CDR3 size: 15 residues. The CDR3 loop is CTSRPYQGASYEQYF. CDR3 coding DNA: TGTACCAGCAGGCCCTATCAGGGGGCTAGTTACGAGCAGTACTTC.

The chain carries TRBV5-6 and TRBJ2-1; 7 bases align to TRBD2. Germline trimming cut 4 bases from V and 8 bases from J; bases unmatched to any gene: 3. The CDR3 totals 12 residues. Germline CDR1 reads SGHDT; CDR2 reads YYEEEE. The CDR3 sequence is CASSLREDEQFF. The DNA of the CDR3 is TGTGCCAGCAGCCTACGGGAGGATGAGCAGTTCTTC.

The DNA of the CDR3 is TGCAGTGCTAGAGATCTTTCCGCGGGGATTTCAGGTACGCAGTATTTT. Translation gives CSARDLSAGISGTQYF. The chain has TRBV20-1 and TRBJ2-3; TRBD2 is a possible D gene (6 bases). From germline, CDR1 is DFQATT and CDR2 SNEGSKA (reference sequence). The CDR3 runs to 16 residues. Trimming took off 0 bases at V and 8 bases at J, with 21 bases between the two ends.

Comments on this clonotype: The junction shows a germline mismatch at one end, possibly a read error. The chain joins TRBV7-2 to TRBJ2-5, with 7 positions matching TRBD1. This CDR3 contains 15 residues. From germline, CDR1 is SGHTA and CDR2 FQGNSA. The CDR3 loop is CASSLEATGQETKYF. As DNA, the CDR3 is TGTGCCAGCAGCTTAGAGGCGACAGGGCAAGAGACCAAGTACTTC. Full variable domain (remainder filled in from reference TRBV7-2 and TRBJ2-5): GAGVSQSPSNKVTEKGKDVELRCDPISGHTALYWYRQSLGQGLEFLIYFQGNSAPDKSGLPSDRFSAERTGGSVSTLTIQRTQQEDSAVYLCASSLEATGQETKYFGPGTRLLVL.

The genes are TRBV28 and TRBJ2-7; D not resolved. The V end was cut by 4 bases, the J end by 3 bases, with 7 bases between. The CDR3 sequence is 12 residues long. Germline CDR1 and CDR2: MDHEN and SYDVKM. The CDR3 sequence is CASSSSRYEQYF. DNA of the CDR3: TGTGCCAGCAGTTCGAGCCGCTACGAGCAGTACTTC.

Details on this clonotype: A much larger clone lies one base from this, so it may be a read error. This chain connects TRBV7-3 to TRBJ2-3; 14 nucleotides align to TRBD2. CDR1 is SGHTA and CDR2 is FQGTGA in the germline V gene. The CDR3 spans 15 residues. The DNA of the CDR3 is TGTGCCAGCAGCCCGACTAGCGGGAGGGCAGATACGCCGTATTTT. It codes for CASSPTSGRADTPYF.

The chain recombines TRBV12-3 or TRBV12-4 with TRBJ1-4; D not certain. The V and J ends lost 8 bases and 0 bases respectively, with 7 bases between them. The CDR3 is 13 residues long. CDR3 DNA sequence: TGTGCCAGCGCACGTCCAACTAATGAAAAACTGTTTTTT. This translates into CASARPTNEKLFF.

V is TRBV9 and J is TRBJ2-5; D possibly matches TRBD1 or TRBD2 (6 bases each). V dropped 0 bases and J dropped 11 bases, with 14 bases sitting between them. Per germline, CDR1 SGDLS and CDR2 YYNGEE. The CDR3 covers 13 residues. The CDR3 nucleotides are TGTGCCAGCAGCGTAGCGGAGGGGGGTGAGCAGTACTTC. Amino acid sequence: CASSVAEGGEQYF.

The chain has TRBV4-3 and TRBJ2-3; D is undetermined. The germline V gene has CDR1 LGHNA and CDR2 YSLEER. The length of the CDR3 is 15 residues. V lost 4 bases to trimming and J lost 6 bases, with 17 bases between them. The CDR3 bases are TGCGCCAGCAGCCTTTCCACGGGCTCTTGGGATACGCAGTATTTT. Protein sequence: CASSLSTGSWDTQYF.

This clonotype came up a few times. The CDR3 DNA sequence: TGTGCCACCAGTGGAAAGGGTCGGACAGGGCCTAGAGAGACCCAGTACTTC. Protein: CATSGKGRTGPRETQYF. The V gene is TRBV24-1, the J gene TRBJ2-5; TRBD1 matches at 8 bases. The CDR3 has 17 amino acids. Germline values: CDR1 KGHDR, CDR2 SFDVKD. J gave up 4 bases and V 5 bases, and 14 bases lay outside the gene matches.

The rearrangement uses TRBV2 and TRBJ2-1, with a weak D call TRBD2 (6 bases). V was clipped by 5 bases and J by 2 bases, with 13 bases between them. The CDR3 covers 15 residues. Germline V gene data show CDR1 as SNHLY and CDR2 as FYNNEI. The chain's CDR3 is CASSSGEVTYNEQFF. Written as DNA, the CDR3 is TGTGCCAGCAGTTCCGGGGAGGTTACCTACAATGAGCAGTTCTTC.

The chain employs TRBV12-3 or TRBV12-4 and TRBJ2-7; 8 bases match TRBD2. Trimming cost V 3 bases and J 7 bases; bases outside gene matches: 11. The CDR3 has 15 amino acids. The CDR3 DNA follows: TGTGCCAGCAGTTTTACAGCGGGAGATAACGCTGAGCAGTACTTC. This encodes CASSFTAGDNAEQYF.

Many counts were recorded for this clonotype. V gene TRBV7-6 combines with J gene TRBJ2-1, with 9 bases identical to TRBD2. V shed 6 bases and J 6 bases; nucleotides not matched to a gene: 12. CDR1 SGHVS and CDR2 FNYEAQ come from the germline V gene. This CDR3 has 16 residues. The CDR3 loop reads CASSPLREGRVNEQFF. In nucleotides, the CDR3 is TGTGCCAGCAGTCCGTTGCGGGAGGGCCGGGTCAATGAGCAGTTCTTC.

This clonotype was seen more than once but under ten times. V gene TRBV7-2 combines with J gene TRBJ2-1; 7 bases fit TRBD2. Looked up from germline, CDR1 is SGHTA and CDR2 is FQGNSA. The J segment lost 5 bases and the V segment lost 5 bases, leaving 9 bases of the junction unmatched. This CDR3 is built from 15 residues. Here the CDR3 DNA reads TGTGCCAGCAGCCTCGGGGGGTTGGGGGACAATGAGCAGTTCTTC. Encoded protein: CASSLGGLGDNEQFF.

This clonotype was seen ten or more times. The rearrangement joins TRBV3-1 to TRBJ2-7; D remains unclear. Trimming took off 6 bases at V and 3 bases at J, with 6 bases between the two ends. The CDR3 sequence is 11 residues long. CDR1 is LGHDT, CDR2 YNNKEL, per germline (reference sequence). CDR3 in amino acids: CASSGFYEQYF. The CDR3 DNA sequence: TGTGCCAGCAGTGGGTTCTACGAGCAGTACTTC.